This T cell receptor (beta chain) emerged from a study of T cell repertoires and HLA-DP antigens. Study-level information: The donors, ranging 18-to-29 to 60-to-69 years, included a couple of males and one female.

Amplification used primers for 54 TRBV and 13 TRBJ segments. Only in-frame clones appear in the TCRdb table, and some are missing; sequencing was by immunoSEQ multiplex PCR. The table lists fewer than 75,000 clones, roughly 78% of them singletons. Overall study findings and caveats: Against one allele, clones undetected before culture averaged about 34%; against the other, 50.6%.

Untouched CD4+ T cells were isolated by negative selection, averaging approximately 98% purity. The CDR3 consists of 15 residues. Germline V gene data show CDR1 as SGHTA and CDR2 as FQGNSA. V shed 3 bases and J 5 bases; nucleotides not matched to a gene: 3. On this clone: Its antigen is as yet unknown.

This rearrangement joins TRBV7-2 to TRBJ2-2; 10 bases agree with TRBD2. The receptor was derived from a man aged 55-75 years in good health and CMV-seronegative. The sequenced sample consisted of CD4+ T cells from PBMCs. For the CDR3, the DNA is TGTGCCAGCAGCTTTGGACTAGCGGTGACCGGGGAGCTGTTTTTT. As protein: CASSFGLAVTGELFF.